What follows describes a single T cell receptor beta chain. Its antigen remains unknown. Clones were read by immunoSEQ multiplex PCR, and TCRdb kept only the in-frame ones, dropping some. Of approximately 140,000 clones in the sample, about nine tenths are singletons; the top ten hold more than 3%. Combined were second doses at about 4 or about 12 weeks. This sample is part of a study of T cell responses to AZD1222 COVID-19 vaccine. V dropped 5 bases and J dropped 2; count of bases not matched to a gene: 7. Germline CDR1 MNHNY, CDR2 SVGAGI (reference sequence). CDR3 size: 17 residues. The study's findings and limits: As reported, nearly half of all spike-specific TCRs target variant regions that are unmutated. After two AZD1222 doses, spike-specific TCR breadth and depth rose versus day 0. Most donors were white British and more were female, and clonal diversity was possibly underestimated.

Source: peripheral blood, taken 28 days after the second AZD1222 dose. This rearrangement joins TRBV6-6 to TRBJ1-4, with TRBD1 matching over 11 bases. The sequence came from an adult who received the AZD1222 COVID-19 vaccine. CDR3 coding DNA: TGTGCCAGCAGTCCCCCGGGACAGGGGGAGACTAATGAAAAACTGTTTTTT. Its protein product is CASSPPGQGETNEKLFF.